This T cell receptor beta chain is from a study of CD8 T cells in Susac syndrome. The V and J ends lost 4 bases and 5 bases, in that order; junction bases with no gene match: 6. CDR1 SQVTM and CDR2 ANQGSEA come from the germline V gene. The CDR3 runs 15 residues. RNA amounts of about 0.5 to 1 ug underwent reverse transcription with random hexamers. TCRdb re-derived calls from the immunoSEQ multiplex PCR reads in MiXCR, one entry per CDR3 protein. Found here are under 200,000 distinct CDR3 sequences, about 95% of them singletons; the top ten hold 0.1%. Sequenced material: CD4+ T cells from PBMCs. The chain couples TRBV29-1 to TRBJ2-1; 12 bases are shared with TRBD2. The origin of this receptor is a human donor in good health. CDR3 bases: TGCAGCGTTGCCCGCCGACTAGCGGGAGACAATGAGCAGTTCTTC. It yields the protein CSVARRLAGDNEQFF.